The T cell receptor (beta chain) under discussion was sequenced for a study of regulatory T cells in long-lasting Graves disease. At the level of the study: Antithyroid drugs had been given to newly diagnosed Graves' patients for under 3 months.

Time point described: newly diagnosed GD, antithyroid drugs for less than 3 months. Scientists built the TCR library using RNA that was extracted from PBMCs. Building of the TCR beta libraries involved iRepertoire HTBI primers and Arm-PCR of CDR3 regions. TCRdb redid the calling of the multiplex PCR reads with MiXCR, one entry per CDR3 protein. The sample includes a few hundred thousand distinct CDR3 sequences, 13% seen only once; the top ten take 10%. The sample also formed part of further work on T cells in Graves' hyperthyroidism and ophthalmopathy. That source notes: Pregnant or lactating patients were excluded, as were those with uncontrolled infection or other autoimmune disease.

The sample in question was peripheral blood mononuclear cells (PBMCs), obtained at new diagnosis, from a patient treated with antithyroid drugs. The receptor comes from a young man with Graves disease.

In DNA form, the CDR3 reads TGCAGCGTTGAAGGGGCAGGCGGGGAGCTGTTTTTT. Translation gives CSVEGAGGELFF. The chain has TRBV29-1 and TRBJ2-2; D remains ambiguous. V was clipped by 1 base and J by 7 bases, with 7 bases between them. CDR1 and CDR2 from the germline V gene are SQVTM and ANQGSEA. This CDR3 contains 12 residues.